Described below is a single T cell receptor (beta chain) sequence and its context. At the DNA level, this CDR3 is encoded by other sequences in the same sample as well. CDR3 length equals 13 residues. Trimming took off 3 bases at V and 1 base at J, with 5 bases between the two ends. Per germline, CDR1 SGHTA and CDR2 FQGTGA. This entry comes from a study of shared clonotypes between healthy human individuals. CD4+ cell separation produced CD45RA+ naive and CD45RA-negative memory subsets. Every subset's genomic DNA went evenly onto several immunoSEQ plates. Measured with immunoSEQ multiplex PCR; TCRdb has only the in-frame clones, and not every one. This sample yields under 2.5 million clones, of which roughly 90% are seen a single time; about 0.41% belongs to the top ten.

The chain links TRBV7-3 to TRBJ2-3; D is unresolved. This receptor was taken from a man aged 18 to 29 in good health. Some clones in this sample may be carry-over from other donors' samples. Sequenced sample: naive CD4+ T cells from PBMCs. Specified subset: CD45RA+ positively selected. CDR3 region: CASSFGGTDTQYF. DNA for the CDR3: TGTGCCAGCAGCTTTGGGGGCACAGATACGCAGTATTTT.